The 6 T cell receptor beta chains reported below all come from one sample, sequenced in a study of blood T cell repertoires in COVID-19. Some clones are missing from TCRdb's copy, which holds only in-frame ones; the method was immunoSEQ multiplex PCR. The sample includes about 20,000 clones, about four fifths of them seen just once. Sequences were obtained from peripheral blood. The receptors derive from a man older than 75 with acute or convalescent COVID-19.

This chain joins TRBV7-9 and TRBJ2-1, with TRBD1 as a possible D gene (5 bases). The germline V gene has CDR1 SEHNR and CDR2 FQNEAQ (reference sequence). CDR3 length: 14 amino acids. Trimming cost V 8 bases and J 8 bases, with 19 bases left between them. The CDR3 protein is CASQGVSDLYEQFF. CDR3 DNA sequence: TGTGCCAGCCAAGGGGTGTCCGACCTCTATGAGCAGTTCTTC. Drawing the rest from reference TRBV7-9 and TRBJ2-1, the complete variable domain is DTGVSQNPRHKITKRGQNVTFRCDPISEHNRLYWYRQTLGQGPEFLTYFQNEAQLEKSRLLSDRFSAERPKGSFSTLEIQRTEQGDSAMYLCASQGVSDLYEQFFGPGTRLTVL.

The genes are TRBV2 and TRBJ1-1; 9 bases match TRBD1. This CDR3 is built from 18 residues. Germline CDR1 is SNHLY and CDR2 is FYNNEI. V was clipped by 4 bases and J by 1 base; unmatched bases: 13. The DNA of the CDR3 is TGTGCCAGCAGTGTTAAACAGGGGGCAGGTTCTTGGAACACTGAAGCTTTCTTT. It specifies CASSVKQGAGSWNTEAFF. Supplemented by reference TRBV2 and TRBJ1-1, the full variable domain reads EPEVTQTPSHQVTQMGQEVILRCVPISNHLYFYWYRQILGQKVEFLVSFYNNEISEKSEIFDDQFSVERPDGSNFTLKIRSTKLEDSAMYFCASSVKQGAGSWNTEAFFGQGTRLTVV.

Written as DNA, the CDR3 is TGTGCCAGCAGCCTCAGGGATAACTATGGCTACACCTTC. Translated: CASSLRDNYGYTF. The V gene is TRBV6-2 or TRBV6-3, the J gene TRBJ1-2; the D gene is possibly TRBD1 (5 bases). The CDR3 has 13 residues. The V end lost 6 bases, the J end lost 1 base, and 9 bases lay between the germline ends. In germline, CDR1 is MNHEY, CDR2 SVGEGT.

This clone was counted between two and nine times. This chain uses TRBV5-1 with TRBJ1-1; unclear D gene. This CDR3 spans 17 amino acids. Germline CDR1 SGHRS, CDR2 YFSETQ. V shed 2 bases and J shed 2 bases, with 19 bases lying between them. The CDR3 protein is CASSLIQSGGINTEAFF. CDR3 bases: TGCGCCAGCAGCTTAATTCAGAGTGGAGGGATAAACACTGAAGCTTTCTTT.

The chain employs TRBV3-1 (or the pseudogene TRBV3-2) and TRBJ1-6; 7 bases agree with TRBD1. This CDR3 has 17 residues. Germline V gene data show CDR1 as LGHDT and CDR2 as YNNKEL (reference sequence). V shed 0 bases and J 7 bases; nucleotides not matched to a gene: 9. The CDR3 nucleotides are TGTGCCAGCAGCCAAGATAACCGGGACAGACCAAATTCACCCCTCCACTTT. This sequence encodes CASSQDNRDRPNSPLHF.

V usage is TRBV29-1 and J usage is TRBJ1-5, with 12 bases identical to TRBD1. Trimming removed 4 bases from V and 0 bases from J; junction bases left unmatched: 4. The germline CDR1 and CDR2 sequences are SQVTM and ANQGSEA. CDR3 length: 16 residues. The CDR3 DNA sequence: TGCAGCGTTGCCCTGGGACAGGGGGCTAGCAATCAGCCCCAGCATTTT. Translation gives CSVALGQGASNQPQHF.